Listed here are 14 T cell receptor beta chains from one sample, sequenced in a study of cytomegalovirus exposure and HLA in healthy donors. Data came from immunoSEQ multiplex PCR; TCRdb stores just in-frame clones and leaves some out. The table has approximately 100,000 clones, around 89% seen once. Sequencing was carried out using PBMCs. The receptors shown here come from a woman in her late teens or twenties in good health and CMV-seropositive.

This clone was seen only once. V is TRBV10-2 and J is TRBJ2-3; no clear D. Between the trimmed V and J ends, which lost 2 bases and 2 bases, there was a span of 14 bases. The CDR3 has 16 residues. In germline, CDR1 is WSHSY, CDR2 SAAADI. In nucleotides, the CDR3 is TGCGCCAGCAGTGAGGTCGGTAGCCGATTCACAGATACGCAGTATTTT. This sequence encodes CASSEVGSRFTDTQYF.

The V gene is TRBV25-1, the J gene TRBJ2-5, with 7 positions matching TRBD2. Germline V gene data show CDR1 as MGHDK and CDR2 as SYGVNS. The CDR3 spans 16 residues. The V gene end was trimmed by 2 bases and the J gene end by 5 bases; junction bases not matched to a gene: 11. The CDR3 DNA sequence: TGTGCCAGCAGTGAAAATCACGGGGGGTACGGGGAGACCCAGTACTTC. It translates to CASSENHGGYGETQYF. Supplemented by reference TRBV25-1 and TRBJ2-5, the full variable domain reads EADIYQTPRYLVIGTGKKITLECSQTMGHDKMYWYQQDPGMELHLIHYSYGVNSTEKGDLSSESTVSRIRTEHFPLTLESARPSHTSQYLCASSENHGGYGETQYFGPGTRLLVL.

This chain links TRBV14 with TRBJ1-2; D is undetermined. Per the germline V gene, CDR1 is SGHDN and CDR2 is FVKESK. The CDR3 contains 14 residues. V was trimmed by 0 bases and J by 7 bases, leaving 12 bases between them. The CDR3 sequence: CASSQENKPLGYTF. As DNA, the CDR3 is TGTGCCAGCAGCCAAGAAAACAAACCCCTTGGCTACACCTTC. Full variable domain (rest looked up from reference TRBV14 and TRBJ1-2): EAGVTQFPSHSVIEKGQTVTLRCDPISGHDNLYWYRRVMGKEIKFLLHFVKESKQDESGMPNNRFLAERTGGTYSTLKVQPAELEDSGVYFCASSQENKPLGYTFGSGTRLTVV.

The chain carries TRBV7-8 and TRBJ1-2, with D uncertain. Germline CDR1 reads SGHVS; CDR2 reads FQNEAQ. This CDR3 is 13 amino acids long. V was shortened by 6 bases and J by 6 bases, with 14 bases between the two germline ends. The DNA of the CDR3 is TGTGCCAGCAGTCCCAACTTTGAGAATGGCTACACCTTC. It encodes CASSPNFENGYTF.

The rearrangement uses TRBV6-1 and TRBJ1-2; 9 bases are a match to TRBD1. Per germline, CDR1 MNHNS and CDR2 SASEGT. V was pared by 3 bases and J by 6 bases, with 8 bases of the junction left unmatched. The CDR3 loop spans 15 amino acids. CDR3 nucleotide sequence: TGTGCCAGCAGTGATAACAGGGGGCGGTTTAATGGCTACACCTTC. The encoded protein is CASSDNRGRFNGYTF.

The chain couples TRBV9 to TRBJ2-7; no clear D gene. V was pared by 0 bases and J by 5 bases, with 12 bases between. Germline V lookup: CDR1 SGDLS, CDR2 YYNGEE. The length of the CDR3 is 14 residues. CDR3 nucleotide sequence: TGTGCCAGCAGCGTAGGTGTTGGGCCCGACGAGCAGTACTTC. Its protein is CASSVGVGPDEQYF.

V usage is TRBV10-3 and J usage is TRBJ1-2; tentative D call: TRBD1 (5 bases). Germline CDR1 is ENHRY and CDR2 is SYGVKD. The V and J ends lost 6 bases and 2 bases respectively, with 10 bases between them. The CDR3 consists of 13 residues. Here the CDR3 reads CAISGSGNYGYTF. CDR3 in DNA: TGTGCCATCAGCGGGTCAGGGAACTATGGCTACACCTTC.

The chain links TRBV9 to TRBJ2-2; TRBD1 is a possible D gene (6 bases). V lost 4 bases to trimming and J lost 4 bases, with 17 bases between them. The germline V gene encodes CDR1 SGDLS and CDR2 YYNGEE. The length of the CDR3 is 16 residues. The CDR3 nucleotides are TGTGCCAGCAGCCCCTCCTGGCAGGGGAGCACCGGGGAGCTGTTTTTT. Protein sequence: CASSPSWQGSTGELFF.

The CDR3 DNA reads as TGTGCCAGCAGTGGGGGACAGACAAAATCGAACACCGGGGAGCTGTTTTTT. Translation: CASSGGQTKSNTGELFF. The chain employs TRBV6-1 and TRBJ2-2; TRBD1 agrees at 7 bases. This CDR3 is 17 amino acids long. After removal of 4 bases from V and 0 bases from J, the junction contained 8 bases not matched to a gene. The germline CDR1 and CDR2 sequences are MNHNS and SASEGT.

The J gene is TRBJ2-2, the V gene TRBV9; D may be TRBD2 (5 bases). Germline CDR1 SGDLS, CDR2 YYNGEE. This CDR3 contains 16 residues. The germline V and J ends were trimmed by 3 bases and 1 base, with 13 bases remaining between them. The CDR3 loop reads CASSATVGGNTGELFF. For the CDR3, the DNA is TGTGCCAGCAGCGCAACGGTTGGAGGGAACACCGGGGAGCTGTTTTTT. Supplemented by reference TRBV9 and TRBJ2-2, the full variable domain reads DSGVTQTPKHLITATGQRVTLRCSPRSGDLSVYWYQQSLDQGLQFLIQYYNGEERAKGNILERFSAQQFPDLHSELNLSSLELGDSALYFCASSATVGGNTGELFFGEGSRLTVL.

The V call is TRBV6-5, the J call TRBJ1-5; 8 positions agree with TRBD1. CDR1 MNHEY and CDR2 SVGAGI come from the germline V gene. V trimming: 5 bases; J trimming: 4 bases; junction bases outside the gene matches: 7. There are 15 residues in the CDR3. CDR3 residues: CASSPSQGANQPQHF. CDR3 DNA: TGTGCCAGCAGTCCGAGTCAGGGGGCGAATCAGCCCCAGCATTTT.

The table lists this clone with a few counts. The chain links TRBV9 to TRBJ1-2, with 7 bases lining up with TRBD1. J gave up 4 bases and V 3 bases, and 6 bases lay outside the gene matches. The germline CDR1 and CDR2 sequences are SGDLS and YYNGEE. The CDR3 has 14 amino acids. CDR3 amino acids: CASSARDRPYGYTF. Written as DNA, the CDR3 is TGTGCCAGCAGCGCGAGGGACAGACCCTATGGCTACACCTTC.

The DNA for the CDR3 is TGTGCCAGTTCGACAGCTGGACGGACTAGCAATCAGCCCCAGCATTTT. Translated: CASSTAGRTSNQPQHF. This chain joins TRBV19 and TRBJ1-5, with a possible D match to TRBD1 (5 bases). Germline values: CDR1 LNHDA, CDR2 SQIVND (reference sequence). V was cut by 8 bases and J by 0 bases, with 17 bases left in between. The CDR3 has 16 amino acids.

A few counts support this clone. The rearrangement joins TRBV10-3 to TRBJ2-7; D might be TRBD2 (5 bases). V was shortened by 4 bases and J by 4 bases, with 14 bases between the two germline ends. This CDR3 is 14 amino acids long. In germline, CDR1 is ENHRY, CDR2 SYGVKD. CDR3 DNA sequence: TGTGCCATCAGTGGGACTGATAGCAAGTACGAGCAGTACTTC. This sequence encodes CAISGTDSKYEQYF.